This TCR beta chain originates from a study of cytotoxic CD8 clonotypes in ibrutinib-treated CLL. Study overall: The cohort had around 10 relapsed/refractory and some 16 treatment-naive patients, fewer than 18 IGHV unmutated. Timing of response sample collection was a median roughly twelve months after treatment start, with a range of 6 to 36.

With cryopreserved PBMCs as the source, roughly 2 micrograms of genomic DNA went to TCR beta libraries. Trimming shortened V by 2 bases and J by 7 bases, and 11 bases separated the two germline ends. Per germline, CDR1 MNHEY and CDR2 SMNVEV (reference sequence). This CDR3 has 13 amino acids. The study's findings and limits: Contraction or stability on treatment characterized the public clonotypes, which were uncommon.

Only in-frame clones appear in the TCRdb table, and some are missing; sequencing was by immunoSEQ multiplex PCR. The sample contains hundreds of thousands of clones, around 66% of which appear only once. As to this clone: Antigen specificity is unknown.

The sequence derives from a human donor with chronic lymphocytic leukemia. V is TRBV27 and J is TRBJ1-2; D is perhaps TRBD1 (5 bases). The sequencing here drew on PBMCs, taken after 36 months of ibrutinib treatment. The CDR3 DNA is TGTGCCAGCAGTTTAGGGGGGGGTTCTGGCTACACCTTC. Amino acid sequence: CASSLGGGSGYTF.